The sequence of this T cell receptor beta chain was determined in a study of early T cells in non-severe SARS-CoV-2 infection. Study-level information: Alpha and beta chains were unpaired, from unsorted whole-blood bulk RNA.

Germline loops: CDR1 MGHRA, CDR2 YSYEKL. The CDR3 loop spans 15 amino acids. Between the trimmed V and J ends, which lost 1 base and 5 bases, there was a span of 12 bases. Study-wide results and caveats: The study's VDJdb matching favored anti-spike CD8 responses and missed private and CD4 specificities.

Individual cDNA molecules were tagged with unique molecular identifiers, the study reported. MiXCR was run by TCRdb on the 5' RACE reads, yielding one entry per CDR3 protein. The sample comprises approximately 67,000 distinct CDR3 sequences, approximately 10% of which are singletons, and 3.5% to 4.5% rests with the top ten. This clonotype was counted ten times or more. What it recognizes is unknown. The sequence was collected from an adult who was a healthcare worker with PCR-confirmed SARS-CoV-2 infection or an uninfected control (not recorded which). The sequenced material came from whole blood. The chain recombines TRBV4-1 with TRBJ1-5; no clear D gene. The CDR3 region is CASSQVGRGDQPQHF. CDR3 in DNA: TGCGCCAGCAGCCAAGTAGGGCGGGGAGATCAGCCCCAGCATTTT.